Each of the 28 T cell receptor beta chains below was sequenced from the same sample in a study of blood T cell repertoires in COVID-19. Clones were read by immunoSEQ multiplex PCR, and TCRdb kept only the in-frame ones, dropping some. This sample carries some 190,000 clones, roughly nine tenths of them seen once, and the ten largest clones take roughly 2.4%. Specimen: PBMCs or T cells enriched from blood (not recorded which). The receptors stem from a woman between 40 and 55 years old with acute COVID-19.

The V gene is TRBV9, the J gene TRBJ2-2, with TRBD2 matching 7 bases. Germline V CDR1 and CDR2: SGDLS, YYNGEE. With V trimmed by 3 bases and J by 1 base, 3 bases remained unmatched. The CDR3 runs 15 residues. The DNA for the CDR3 is TGTGCCAGCAGCGAGAGCGGGGAGAACACCGGGGAGCTGTTTTTT. This gives the protein CASSESGENTGELFF.

The chain has TRBV4-1 and TRBJ2-7; D call uncertain. The CDR3 totals 15 residues. Germline V gene sequence: CDR1 MGHRA, CDR2 YSYEKL. The ends were cut back, 0 bases at V and 2 bases at J, with 11 bases in the middle. CDR3: CASSQEATRPYEQYF. The CDR3 bases are TGCGCCAGCAGCCAAGAGGCCACCCGCCCCTACGAGCAGTACTTC.

This chain connects TRBV18 to TRBJ1-3; D is perhaps TRBD1 (6 bases). The length of the CDR3 is 14 residues. Germline CDR1 KGHSH, CDR2 LQKENI. Trimming pared 3 bases from V and 9 bases from J, leaving 15 bases between. The CDR3, as DNA: TGTGCCAGCTCACCGGATCGCGGGGGGGCCACCATATATTTT. Encoded protein: CASSPDRGGATIYF.

The V gene is TRBV3-1 (or the pseudogene TRBV3-2), the J gene TRBJ2-1; D uncertain. Germline values: CDR1 LGHDT, CDR2 YNNKEL (reference sequence). This CDR3 comprises 14 residues. Trimming took 1 base from V and 5 from J, leaving 9 bases between them. As DNA, the CDR3 is TGTGCCAGCAGCCAAGGGCCCATGGACAATGAGCAGTTCTTC. Amino acid sequence: CASSQGPMDNEQFF.

V usage is TRBV5-6 and J usage is TRBJ1-6, with TRBD1 matching over 7 bases. V lost 2 bases and J lost 10; bases outside the gene matches: 6. Germline V gene data show CDR1 as SGHDT and CDR2 as YYEEEE. This CDR3 has 14 residues. CDR3 coding DNA: TGTGCCAGCAGCTTTGACAGGGCCGAATCACCCCTCCACTTT. It yields the protein CASSFDRAESPLHF. The full variable domain, its missing parts supplied by reference TRBV5-6 and TRBJ1-6, is DAGVTQSPTHLIKTRGQQVTLRCSPKSGHDTVSWYQQALGQGPQFIFQYYEEEERQRGNFPDRFSGHQFPNYSSELNVNALLLGDSALYLCASSFDRAESPLHFGNGTRLTVT.

The genes are TRBV7-8 and TRBJ2-3; the match to TRBD2 covers 9 bases. This CDR3 contains 16 residues. Germline V gene sequence: CDR1 SGHVS, CDR2 FQNEAQ. With 1 base clipped from V and 4 bases from J, the junction kept 6 bases outside the gene matches. Here the CDR3 reads CASSLELAGRADTQYF. CDR3 DNA: TGTGCCAGCAGCTTAGAGCTAGCGGGGAGGGCAGATACGCAGTATTTT.

The J gene is TRBJ2-3, the V gene TRBV3-1 (or the pseudogene TRBV3-2); D is unclear. The germline gives CDR1 LGHDT, CDR2 YNNKEL (reference sequence). Trimming shortened V by 4 bases and J by 2 bases, and 4 bases separated the two germline ends. CDR3 size: 12 residues. The CDR3 nucleotides are TGTGCCAGCAGCCTCTTCACAGATACGCAGTATTTT. Its translation: CASSLFTDTQYF.

This clone was seen a handful of times. The chain recombines TRBV12-3 or TRBV12-4 with TRBJ1-5; D is perhaps TRBD1 (6 bases). The CDR3 loop spans 13 amino acids. The ends were cut back, 5 bases at V and 1 base at J, with 6 bases in the middle. CDR3 residues: CASSQGSNQPQHF. The CDR3 nucleotides read TGTGCCAGCAGTCAGGGGAGCAATCAGCCCCAGCATTTT.

The chain employs TRBV11-2 and TRBJ2-5; 7 nucleotides align to TRBD1. Losses at the gene ends were 8 bases for V and 2 bases for J; bases not matched to a gene: 11. The CDR3 contains 15 residues. Looked up from germline, CDR1 is SGHAT and CDR2 is FQNNGV. CDR3 sequence: CASGDPGTAQETQYF. The CDR3 nucleotides read TGTGCCAGCGGGGACCCCGGGACAGCTCAAGAGACCCAGTACTTC.

The chain links TRBV28 to TRBJ2-3, with 11 positions matching TRBD2. CDR1 and CDR2 (germline): MDHEN, SYDVKM. The CDR3 is 18 residues long. Trimming cost V 1 base and J 0 bases; bases outside gene matches: 6. CDR3 loop: CASSLLAGGPESTDTQYF. The CDR3, as DNA: TGTGCCAGCAGTTTATTAGCGGGAGGGCCAGAGAGCACAGATACGCAGTATTTT.

This sequence joins TRBV4-3 and TRBJ1-6; the match to TRBD1 covers 7 bases. This CDR3 is built from 17 residues. After removal of 2 bases from V and 0 bases from J, the junction contained 4 bases not matched to a gene. Germline V gene lookup returns CDR1 LGHNA and CDR2 YSLEER. The CDR3 nucleotides read TGCGCCAGCAGCCAATTGGACAGGAGCTCCTATAATTCACCCCTCCACTTT. Its translation is CASSQLDRSSYNSPLHF.

This chain uses TRBV7-2 with TRBJ1-1; 10 bases are shared with TRBD1. CDR1 and CDR2 from the germline V gene are SGHTA and FQGNSA. Trimming took 5 bases from V and 4 from J; bases not matched to a gene: 7. This CDR3 spans 15 amino acids. Written as DNA, the CDR3 is TGTGCCAGCAGCCCGTGGACAGGGGGAGGCACTGAAGCTTTCTTT. It codes for CASSPWTGGGTEAFF.

The CDR3: CASSIDWTGGVETQYF. CDR3 nucleotide sequence: TGTGCCAGTAGTATAGATTGGACAGGGGGCGTTGAGACCCAGTACTTC. V is TRBV19 and J is TRBJ2-5, with 11 bases fitting TRBD1. The CDR3 is 16 amino acids. Germline trimming cut 0 bases from V and 5 bases from J; bases unmatched to any gene: 5. CDR1 is LNHDA, CDR2 SQIVND, per germline (reference sequence).

The rearrangement joins TRBV29-1 to TRBJ2-7; 11 bases are shared with TRBD2. The CDR3 has 14 residues. Germline V gene lookup returns CDR1 SQVTM and CDR2 ANQGSEA. With 6 bases clipped from V and 5 bases from J, the junction kept 9 bases outside the gene matches. Here the CDR3 DNA reads TGCAGCGTGGTAGCGGGAGGGCCGTTCAACGAGCAGTACTTC. Protein sequence: CSVVAGGPFNEQYF.

CDR3 amino acids: CASSHSGIKEDTQYF. DNA for the CDR3: TGTGCCAGCAGCCATAGCGGGATCAAGGAGGATACGCAGTATTTT. The chain combines TRBV9 with TRBJ2-3; 8 bases map to TRBD2. The junction had 10 bases not matched to a gene; V was cut back by 4 bases and J by 6 bases. The CDR3 length is 15 residues. Germline loops: CDR1 SGDLS, CDR2 YYNGEE.

This chain connects TRBV2 to TRBJ2-3, with no clear D. The germline gives CDR1 SNHLY, CDR2 FYNNEI. The ends were cut back, 6 bases at V and 1 base at J, with 11 bases in the middle. The CDR3 covers 14 residues. Here the CDR3 DNA reads TGTGCCAGCAGCCTAGGTTTGGGCACAGATACGCAGTATTTT. Translation: CASSLGLGTDTQYF. Complete variable domain (other parts from reference TRBV2 and TRBJ2-3): EPEVTQTPSHQVTQMGQEVILRCVPISNHLYFYWYRQILGQKVEFLVSFYNNEISEKSEIFDDQFSVERPDGSNFTLKIRSTKLEDSAMYFCASSLGLGTDTQYFGPGTRLTVL.

V is TRBV3-1 (or the pseudogene TRBV3-2) and J is TRBJ2-1, with D maybe TRBD2 (5 bases). V was clipped by 9 bases and J by 6 bases, with 24 bases between them. This CDR3 is 16 amino acids long. CDR1 LGHDT and CDR2 YNNKEL come from the germline V gene (reference sequence). The CDR3 region is CASSWRSLVSRNEQFF. Here the CDR3 DNA reads TGTGCCAGTTCCTGGAGGTCCCTTGTGTCTCGCAATGAGCAGTTCTTC.

The chain recombines TRBV3-1 (or the pseudogene TRBV3-2) with TRBJ2-5, with D maybe TRBD1 (5 bases). With 4 bases removed from V and 5 bases from J, the gap between germline ends came to 14 bases. Germline V lookup: CDR1 LGHDT, CDR2 YNNKEL (reference sequence). The CDR3 is 14 residues long. This CDR3 reads CASSLRTTRETQYF. The CDR3 region has the DNA TGTGCCAGCAGCCTGAGGACAACTCGGGAGACCCAGTACTTC.

This clone was counted once. The genes are TRBV7-2 and TRBJ2-1; 9 nucleotides match TRBD2. There are 16 residues in the CDR3. Germline CDR1 is SGHTA and CDR2 is FQGNSA. With V trimmed by 5 bases and J by 4 bases, 9 bases remained unmatched. The CDR3: CASSPRAGGGYNEQFF. CDR3 nucleotide sequence: TGTGCCAGCAGCCCCCGAGCGGGAGGTGGTTACAATGAGCAGTTCTTC.

This clone was seen just once. The chain is built from TRBV30 and TRBJ2-1; D is perhaps TRBD2 (6 bases). The CDR3 contains 14 residues. The germline V gene has CDR1 GTSNPN and CDR2 SVGIG (reference sequence). The ends were cut back, 0 bases at V and 8 bases at J, with 14 bases in the middle. CDR3 in amino acids: CAWSVTSWIDEQFF. DNA of the CDR3: TGTGCCTGGAGTGTTACTAGCTGGATCGATGAGCAGTTCTTC.

The chain couples TRBV29-1 to TRBJ2-3, with D maybe TRBD2 (7 bases). CDR1 SQVTM and CDR2 ANQGSEA come from the germline V gene. The V end was cut by 3 bases, the J end by 2 bases, with 21 bases between. The CDR3 has 17 residues. The CDR3 nucleotides are TGCAGCGTTGATGCTAGTGTTGGGGGGGGCTACACAGATACGCAGTATTTT. It encodes CSVDASVGGGYTDTQYF.

V is TRBV27 and J is TRBJ2-5; the match to TRBD2 covers 11 bases. The CDR3 loop spans 15 amino acids. Per the germline V gene, CDR1 is MNHEY and CDR2 is SMNVEV (reference sequence). V was clipped by 5 bases and J by 5 bases; unmatched bases: 7. This CDR3 is CASSPTSGVSETQYF. Here the CDR3 DNA reads TGTGCCAGCAGTCCGACTAGCGGGGTTTCGGAGACCCAGTACTTC.

The chain has TRBV14 and TRBJ1-3; perhaps TRBD1 as D (5 bases). Germline V gene lookup returns CDR1 SGHDN and CDR2 FVKESK. The CDR3 consists of 15 residues. With 4 bases removed from V and 0 bases from J, the gap between germline ends came to 10 bases. The CDR3 loop is CASSPQVTSGNTIYF. As DNA, the CDR3 is TGTGCCAGCAGCCCACAGGTTACCTCTGGAAACACCATATATTTT. Full variable domain (outside the CDR3, taken from reference TRBV14 and TRBJ1-3): EAGVTQFPSHSVIEKGQTVTLRCDPISGHDNLYWYRRVMGKEIKFLLHFVKESKQDESGMPNNRFLAERTGGTYSTLKVQPAELEDSGVYFCASSPQVTSGNTIYFGEGSWLTVV.

This clone was counted once. This chain links TRBV7-2 with TRBJ2-5; TRBD1 aligns across 8 bases. J gave up 2 bases and V 5 bases, and 4 bases lay outside the gene matches. The CDR3 length is 14 residues. Germline CDR1 SGHTA, CDR2 FQGNSA. Here the CDR3 reads CASSPDRGQETQYF. The CDR3 nucleotides are TGTGCCAGCAGCCCAGACAGGGGACAAGAGACCCAGTACTTC.

The chain links TRBV21-1 to TRBJ2-2; the table's TRBD1 call for D was not verified on the DNA. TRBV21-1 is flagged as a pseudogene. CDR3 length: 16 amino acids. Written as DNA, the CDR3 is TGTGCCAGCAGCAAAGACGGGACAGGGGTCACCGGGGAGCTGTTTTTT. Residues: CASSKDGTGVTGELFF.

The chain has TRBV19 and TRBJ2-7, with D possibly matching TRBD1 (5 bases). CDR1 and CDR2 from the germline V gene are LNHDA and SQIVND (reference sequence). This CDR3 has 13 amino acids. V was clipped by 6 bases and J by 2 bases, with 11 bases between them. CDR3 residues: CASSLTATYEQYF. CDR3 DNA: TGTGCCAGTAGCCTGACAGCCACCTACGAGCAGTACTTC.

The gene calls are TRBV11-2 and TRBJ1-1; TRBD1 aligns across 8 bases. V dropped 3 bases and J dropped 4; count of bases not matched to a gene: 13. The CDR3 is 17 residues long. Germline V gene lookup returns CDR1 SGHAT and CDR2 FQNNGV. The CDR3 sequence: CASSLRGQARRVTEAFF. Written as DNA, the CDR3 is TGTGCCAGCAGCTTGCGGGGACAGGCCCGTCGTGTCACTGAAGCTTTCTTT.

The chain combines TRBV12-5 with TRBJ1-1; no clear D. Trimming removed 1 base at V and 3 bases at J, with 6 bases between. The germline V gene has CDR1 LGHNT and CDR2 FRNRAP. The CDR3 has 13 amino acids. CDR3 sequence (DNA): TGTGCTAGTGGTTTGGGGCGGGACACTGAAGCTTTCTTT. It specifies CASGLGRDTEAFF.